These 7 T cell receptor beta chains originate from one sample sequenced in a study of cytomegalovirus exposure and HLA in healthy donors. The data were produced by immunoSEQ multiplex PCR, yet TCRdb's version contains in-frame clones alone and is incomplete. This sample has about 280,000 clones, with roughly 90% found just once. The specimen was PBMCs. All receptors come from a woman in her late teens or twenties in good health and CMV-seronegative.

The rearrangement links TRBV10-3 to TRBJ2-7, with a possible D match to TRBD2 (6 bases). Germline V gene data show CDR1 as ENHRY and CDR2 as SYGVKD. V lost 5 bases to trimming and J lost 0 bases, with 11 bases between them. The CDR3 extends over 14 amino acids. The CDR3 region has the DNA TGTGCCATCAGTACCGGGACTTCCTCCTACGAGCAGTACTTC. Its translation is CAISTGTSSYEQYF.

V and J are TRBV5-1 and TRBJ2-7; D is possibly TRBD1 (5 bases). Germline assignment: CDR1 SGHRS and CDR2 YFSETQ. This CDR3 spans 15 amino acids. Trimming cost V 5 bases and J 7 bases, with 22 bases left between them. CDR3: CASRVGSEFRGEQYF. In nucleotides, the CDR3 is TGCGCCAGCAGGGTTGGGTCAGAATTTAGGGGTGAGCAGTACTTC.

The rearrangement joins TRBV2 to TRBJ1-6, with D possibly TRBD1 on 6 matching bases. Germline CDR1 SNHLY, CDR2 FYNNEI. V was shortened by 4 bases and J by 7 bases, with 17 bases between the two germline ends. The CDR3 consists of 16 residues. The chain's CDR3 is CASSVRGRGANSPLHF. CDR3 sequence (DNA): TGTGCCAGCAGTGTAAGGGGCAGGGGAGCAAATTCACCCCTCCACTTT.

This clone showed up just once. This sequence joins TRBV7-9 and TRBJ1-2, with 9 bases fitting TRBD1. The CDR3 covers 14 residues. V shed 1 base, J shed 5 bases, and the junction held 2 bases outside the gene matches. Germline V gene data show CDR1 as SEHNR and CDR2 as FQNEAQ (reference sequence). CDR3 residues: CASSLDRGRYGYTF. CDR3 in DNA: TGTGCCAGCAGCTTAGACAGGGGGCGGTATGGCTACACCTTC.

The chain couples TRBV28 to TRBJ2-5; D might be TRBD1 (7 bases). The V end lost 5 bases, the J end lost 2 bases, and 9 bases lay between the germline ends. Looked up from germline, CDR1 is MDHEN and CDR2 is SYDVKM. The CDR3 totals 13 residues. The CDR3 nucleotides are TGTGCCAGCAGTGCGGGACAGCAAGAGACCCAGTACTTC. This translates into CASSAGQQETQYF.

The rearrangement uses TRBV14 and TRBJ2-7; maybe TRBD1 (5 bases). CDR3 length: 15 amino acids. With 2 bases removed from V and 3 bases from J, the gap between germline ends came to 14 bases. The germline CDR1 and CDR2 sequences are SGHDN and FVKESK. The CDR3 here is CASSQPTASLYEQYF. CDR3 nucleotides: TGTGCCAGCAGCCAACCGACAGCGAGCCTCTACGAGCAGTACTTC.

In its sample, this clone was seen a few times. The chain couples TRBV23-1 to TRBJ1-2; D not certain. TRBV23-1 belongs to the ORF category, with a function that is uncertain. The CDR3 loop spans 10 amino acids. The V and J ends lost 6 bases and 6 bases respectively, with 5 bases between them. In DNA, the CDR3 is TGCGCCAGCAGCGGGGATGGCTACACCTTC. Protein product: CASSGDGYTF.